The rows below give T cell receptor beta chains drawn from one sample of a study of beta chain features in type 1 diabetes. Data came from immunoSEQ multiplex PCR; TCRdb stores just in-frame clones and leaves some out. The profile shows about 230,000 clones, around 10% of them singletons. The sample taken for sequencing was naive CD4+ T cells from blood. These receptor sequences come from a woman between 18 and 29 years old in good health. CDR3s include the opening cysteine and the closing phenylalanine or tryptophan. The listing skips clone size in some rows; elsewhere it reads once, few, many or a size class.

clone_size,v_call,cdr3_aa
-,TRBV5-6,CASSLVGRGANEQYF
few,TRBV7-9,CASSLAISGNTIYF
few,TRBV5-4,CASASGGAYEQYF
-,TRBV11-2,CASSPRTGVGWPQHF
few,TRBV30,CAWSRLAGVSDTQYF
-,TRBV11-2,CASSPTGGLEKLFF
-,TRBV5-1,CASSLDKETQYF
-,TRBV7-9,CASTQSGQGKETQYF
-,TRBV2,CASRLAGGPVETQYF
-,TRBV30,CAWSQAGGNTEAFF
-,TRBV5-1,CASSLPEGAEGYTF
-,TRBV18,CASSPGALRETQYF
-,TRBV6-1,CASRPGQTNTEAFF
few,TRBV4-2,CASIDRGAANEKLFF
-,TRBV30,CAWSRRGNTEAFF
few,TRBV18,CASSPPGGAMNQPQHF
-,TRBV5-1,CASSSGLAGGNEQFF
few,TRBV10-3,CAISEGLAGTRTDTQYF
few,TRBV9,CASSAGLVGAWGETQYF
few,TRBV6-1,CASSLRGLYYGYTF
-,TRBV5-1,CASSLLRGPRETQYF
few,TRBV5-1,CASSLDVRNTEAFF
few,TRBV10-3,CAISPSGGPYNEQFF
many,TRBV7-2,CASSLALDRDLYF
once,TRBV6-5,CASSYRTGASYEQYF
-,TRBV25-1,CASSGWQGRSYNEQFF
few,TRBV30,CAWSILAGGAGELFF
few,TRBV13,CASSSSRGRFGETQYF
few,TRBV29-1,CSVAPAGAHHEQYF
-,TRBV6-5,CASSYGMTPNQETQYF
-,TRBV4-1,CASSQETGAANTGELFF
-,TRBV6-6,CASRRTGGGNQPQHF
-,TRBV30,CAWSVWKASNYGYTF
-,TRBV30,CAWTHGGTSGTQYF
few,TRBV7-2,CASSLVGVNKETQYF
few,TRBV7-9,CASSLVDIQSFF
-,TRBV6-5,CASHSQGEKLFF
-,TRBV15,CATSRSGPGQKNEAFF
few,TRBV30,CAWSRTETEAFF
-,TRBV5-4,CASSLVGTYEQYF
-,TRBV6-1,CASERLYQETQYF
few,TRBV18,CASSPLRHETQYF
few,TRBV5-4,CASSPTGYSYGYTF
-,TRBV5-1,CASSLRTEIQETQYF
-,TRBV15,CATSREGTGGTEAFF
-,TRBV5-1,CASSLERGPTYEQYF
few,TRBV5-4,CASSLAGTSNTGELFF
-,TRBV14,CASSQGSGQYNEKLFF
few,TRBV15,CATSRDQAQETQYF
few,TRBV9,CASSLGLSSYEQYF
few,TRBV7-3,CASSLTNPGQDYTEAFF
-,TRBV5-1,CASSGLDDEQYF
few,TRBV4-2,CASSQDRQSNYGYTF
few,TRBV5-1,CASSLAGKDNSPLHF
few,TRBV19,CASSIGLGELFF
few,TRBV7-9,CASSLGTGSSNQPQHF